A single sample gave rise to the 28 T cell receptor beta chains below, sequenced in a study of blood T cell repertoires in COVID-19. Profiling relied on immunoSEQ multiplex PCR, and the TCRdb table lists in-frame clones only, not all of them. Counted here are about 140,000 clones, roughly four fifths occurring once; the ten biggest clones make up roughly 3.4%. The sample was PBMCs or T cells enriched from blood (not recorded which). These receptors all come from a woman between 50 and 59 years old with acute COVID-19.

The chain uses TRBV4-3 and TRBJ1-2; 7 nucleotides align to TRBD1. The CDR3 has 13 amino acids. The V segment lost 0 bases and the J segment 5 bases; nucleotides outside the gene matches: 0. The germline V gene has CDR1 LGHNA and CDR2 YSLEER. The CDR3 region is CASSQEQGYGYTF. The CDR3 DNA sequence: TGCGCCAGCAGCCAAGAACAGGGGTATGGCTACACCTTC.

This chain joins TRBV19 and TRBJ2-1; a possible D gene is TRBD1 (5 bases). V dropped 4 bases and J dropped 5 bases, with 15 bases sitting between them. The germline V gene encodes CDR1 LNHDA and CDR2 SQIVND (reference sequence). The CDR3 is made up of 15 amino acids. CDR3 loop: CASSKGAGSNNEQFF. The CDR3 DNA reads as TGTGCCAGTAGTAAAGGGGCAGGGTCTAACAATGAGCAGTTCTTC.

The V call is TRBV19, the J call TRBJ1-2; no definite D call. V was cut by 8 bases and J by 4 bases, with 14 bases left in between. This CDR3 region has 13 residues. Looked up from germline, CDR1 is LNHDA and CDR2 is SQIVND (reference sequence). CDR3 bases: TGTGCCAGTCTTCCGGGAGGAAGCTATGGCTACACCTTC. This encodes CASLPGGSYGYTF.

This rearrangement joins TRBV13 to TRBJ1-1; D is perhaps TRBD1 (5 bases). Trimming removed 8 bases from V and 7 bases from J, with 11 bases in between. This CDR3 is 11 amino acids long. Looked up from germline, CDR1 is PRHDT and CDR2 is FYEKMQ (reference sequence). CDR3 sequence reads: CASRRGSEAFF. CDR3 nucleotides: TGTGCCAGCCGAAGGGGCAGTGAAGCTTTCTTT.

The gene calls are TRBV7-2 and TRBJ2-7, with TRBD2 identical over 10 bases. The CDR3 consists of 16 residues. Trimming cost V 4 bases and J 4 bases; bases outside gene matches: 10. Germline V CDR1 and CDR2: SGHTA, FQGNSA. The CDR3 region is CASSSGGASGSYEQYF. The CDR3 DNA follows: TGTGCCAGCAGCTCCGGGGGGGCTAGCGGGAGTTACGAGCAGTACTTC.

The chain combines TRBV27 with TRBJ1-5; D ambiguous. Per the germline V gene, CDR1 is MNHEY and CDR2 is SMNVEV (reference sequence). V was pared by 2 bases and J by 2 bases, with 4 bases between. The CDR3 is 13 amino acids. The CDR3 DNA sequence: TGTGCCAGCAGTTTAGCGGGCAATCAGCCCCAGCATTTT. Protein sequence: CASSLAGNQPQHF.

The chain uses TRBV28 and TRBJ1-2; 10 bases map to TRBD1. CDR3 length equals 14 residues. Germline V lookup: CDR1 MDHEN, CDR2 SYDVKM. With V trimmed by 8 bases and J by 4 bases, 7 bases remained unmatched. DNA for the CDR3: TGTGCCAGCTGCCCGGGGGACAGGGGCTATGGCTACACCTTC. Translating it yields CASCPGDRGYGYTF.

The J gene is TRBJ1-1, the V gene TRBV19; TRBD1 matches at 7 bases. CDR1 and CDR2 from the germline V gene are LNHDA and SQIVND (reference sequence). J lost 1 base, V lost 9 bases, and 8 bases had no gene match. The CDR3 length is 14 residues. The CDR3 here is CASITGQTNTEAFF. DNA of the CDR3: TGTGCCAGCATCACGGGACAGACGAACACTGAAGCTTTCTTT.

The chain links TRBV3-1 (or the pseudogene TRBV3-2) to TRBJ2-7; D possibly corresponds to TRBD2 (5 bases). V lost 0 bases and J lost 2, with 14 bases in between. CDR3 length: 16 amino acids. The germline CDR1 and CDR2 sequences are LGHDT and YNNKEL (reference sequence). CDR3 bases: TGTGCCAGCAGCCAAGATGTGGGGAGCTCCCCCTACGAGCAGTACTTC. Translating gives CASSQDVGSSPYEQYF.

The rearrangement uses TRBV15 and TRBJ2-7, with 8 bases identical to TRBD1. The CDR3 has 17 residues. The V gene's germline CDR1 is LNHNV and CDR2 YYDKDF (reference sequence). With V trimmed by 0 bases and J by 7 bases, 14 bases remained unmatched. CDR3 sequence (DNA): TGTGCCACCAGCAGAGAGCCTAATTGGCAGGGGGCCGAAGAGCAGTACTTC. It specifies CATSREPNWQGAEEQYF.

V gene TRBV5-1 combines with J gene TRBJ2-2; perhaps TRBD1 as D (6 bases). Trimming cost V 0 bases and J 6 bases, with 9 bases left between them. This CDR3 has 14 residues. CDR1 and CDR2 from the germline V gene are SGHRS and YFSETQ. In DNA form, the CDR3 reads TGCGCCAGCAGCTTGGGCGAGGGGGCCGGGGAGCTGTTTTTT. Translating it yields CASSLGEGAGELFF.

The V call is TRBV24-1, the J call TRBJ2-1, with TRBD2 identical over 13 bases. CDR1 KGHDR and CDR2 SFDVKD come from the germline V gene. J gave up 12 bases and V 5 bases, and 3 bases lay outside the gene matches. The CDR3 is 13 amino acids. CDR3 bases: TGTGCCACCAGTGGACTAGCGGGAGGCTCGCAGTTCTTC. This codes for CATSGLAGGSQFF.

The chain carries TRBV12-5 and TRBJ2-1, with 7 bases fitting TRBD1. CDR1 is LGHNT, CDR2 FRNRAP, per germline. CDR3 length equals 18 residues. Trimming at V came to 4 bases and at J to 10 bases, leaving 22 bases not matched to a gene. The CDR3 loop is CASGSAPLGGSLGREQFF. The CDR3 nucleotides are TGTGCTAGTGGTTCTGCCCCGTTAGGGGGCTCCCTGGGTCGGGAGCAGTTCTTC.

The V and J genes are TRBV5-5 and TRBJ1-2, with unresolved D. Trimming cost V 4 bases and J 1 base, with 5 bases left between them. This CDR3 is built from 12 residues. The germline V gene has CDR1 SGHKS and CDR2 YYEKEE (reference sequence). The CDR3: CASSANNYGYTF. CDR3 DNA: TGTGCCAGCAGCGCTAATAACTATGGCTACACCTTC. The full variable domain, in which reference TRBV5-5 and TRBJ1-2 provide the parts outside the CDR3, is DAGVTQSPTHLIKTRGQQVTLRCSPISGHKSVSWYQQVLGQGPQFIFQYYEKEERGRGNFPDRFSARQFPNYSSELNVNALLLGDSALYLCASSANNYGYTFGSGTRLTVV.

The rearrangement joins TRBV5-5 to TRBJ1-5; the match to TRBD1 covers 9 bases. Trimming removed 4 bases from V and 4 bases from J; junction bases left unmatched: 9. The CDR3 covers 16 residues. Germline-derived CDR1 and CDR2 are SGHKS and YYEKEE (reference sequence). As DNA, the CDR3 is TGTGCCAGCAGCCCGGGACAGGGTGGGGGTAATCAGCCCCAGCATTTT. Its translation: CASSPGQGGGNQPQHF.

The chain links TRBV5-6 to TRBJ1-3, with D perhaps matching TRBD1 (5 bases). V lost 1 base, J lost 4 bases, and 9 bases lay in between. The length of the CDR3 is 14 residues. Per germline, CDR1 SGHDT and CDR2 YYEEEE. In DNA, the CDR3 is TGTGCCAGCAGCTTGACAGGATCGGGAAACACCATATATTTT. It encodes CASSLTGSGNTIYF.

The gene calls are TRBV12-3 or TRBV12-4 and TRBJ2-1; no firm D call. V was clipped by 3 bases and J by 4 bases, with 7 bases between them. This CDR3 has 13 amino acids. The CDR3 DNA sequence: TGTGCCAGCAGTTTTTTACAGTACAATGAGCAGTTCTTC. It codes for CASSFLQYNEQFF.

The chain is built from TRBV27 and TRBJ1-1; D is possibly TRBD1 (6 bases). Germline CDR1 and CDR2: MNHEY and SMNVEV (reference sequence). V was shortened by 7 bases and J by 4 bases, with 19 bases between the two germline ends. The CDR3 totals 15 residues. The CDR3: CASNSGGAPSTEAFF. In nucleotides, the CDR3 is TGTGCCAGCAACTCTGGGGGGGCGCCCAGCACTGAAGCTTTCTTT.

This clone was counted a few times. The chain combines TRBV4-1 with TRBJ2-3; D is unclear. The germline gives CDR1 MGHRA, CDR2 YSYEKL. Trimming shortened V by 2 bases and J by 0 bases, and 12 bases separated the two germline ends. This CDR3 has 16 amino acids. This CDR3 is CASSQSLRYSTDTQYF. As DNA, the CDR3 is TGCGCCAGCAGCCAATCACTGAGGTACAGCACAGATACGCAGTATTTT.

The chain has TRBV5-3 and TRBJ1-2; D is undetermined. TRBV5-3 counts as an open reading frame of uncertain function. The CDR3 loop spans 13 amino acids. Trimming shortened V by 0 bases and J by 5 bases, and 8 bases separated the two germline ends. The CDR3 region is CARSLVIRYGYTF. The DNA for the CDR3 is TGTGCCAGAAGCTTGGTAATCCGGTATGGCTACACCTTC.

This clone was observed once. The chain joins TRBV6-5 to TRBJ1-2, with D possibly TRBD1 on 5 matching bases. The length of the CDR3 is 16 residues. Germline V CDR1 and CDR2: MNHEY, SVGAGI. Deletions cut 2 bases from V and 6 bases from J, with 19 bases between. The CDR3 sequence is CASSYGGPAGGDGYTF. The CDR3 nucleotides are TGTGCCAGCAGTTACGGGGGACCGGCCGGAGGGGATGGCTACACCTTC.

The chain's CDR3 is CSAKTGDGYTF. The CDR3 nucleotides read TGCAGTGCCAAGACAGGGGATGGCTACACCTTC. The V and J genes are TRBV20-1 and TRBJ1-2; 8 positions match TRBD1. The CDR3 covers 11 residues. V was clipped by 6 bases and J by 6 bases; unmatched bases: 3. Germline assignment: CDR1 DFQATT and CDR2 SNEGSKA (reference sequence).

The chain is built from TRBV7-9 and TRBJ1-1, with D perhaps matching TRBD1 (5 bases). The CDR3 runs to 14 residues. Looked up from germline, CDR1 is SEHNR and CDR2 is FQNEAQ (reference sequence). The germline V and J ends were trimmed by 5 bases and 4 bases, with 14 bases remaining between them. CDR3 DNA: TGTGCCAGCAGCCCAAGGACATTTCCCACTGAAGCTTTCTTT. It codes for CASSPRTFPTEAFF.

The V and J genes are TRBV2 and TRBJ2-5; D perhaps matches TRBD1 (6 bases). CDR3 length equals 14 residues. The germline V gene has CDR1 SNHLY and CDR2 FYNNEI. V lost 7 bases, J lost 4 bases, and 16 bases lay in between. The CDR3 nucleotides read TGTGCCAGCATTCAGTCGAGACAGGTAGAGACCCAGTACTTC. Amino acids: CASIQSRQVETQYF.

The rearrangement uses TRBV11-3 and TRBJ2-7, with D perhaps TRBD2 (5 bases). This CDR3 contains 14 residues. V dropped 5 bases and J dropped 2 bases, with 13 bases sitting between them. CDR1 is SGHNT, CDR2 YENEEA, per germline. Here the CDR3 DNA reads TGTGCCAGCAGCCCGTCGGTCGGGGCCTACGAGCAGTACTTC. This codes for CASSPSVGAYEQYF.

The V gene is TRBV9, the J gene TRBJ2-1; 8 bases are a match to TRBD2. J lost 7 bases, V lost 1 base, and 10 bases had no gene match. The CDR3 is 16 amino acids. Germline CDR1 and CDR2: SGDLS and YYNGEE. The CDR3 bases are TGTGCCAGCAGCGTATCATCGGGAGGGCCGGGGAATGAGCAGTTCTTC. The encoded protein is CASSVSSGGPGNEQFF. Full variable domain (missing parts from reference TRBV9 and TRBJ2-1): DSGVTQTPKHLITATGQRVTLRCSPRSGDLSVYWYQQSLDQGLQFLIQYYNGEERAKGNILERFSAQQFPDLHSELNLSSLELGDSALYFCASSVSSGGPGNEQFFGPGTRLTVL.

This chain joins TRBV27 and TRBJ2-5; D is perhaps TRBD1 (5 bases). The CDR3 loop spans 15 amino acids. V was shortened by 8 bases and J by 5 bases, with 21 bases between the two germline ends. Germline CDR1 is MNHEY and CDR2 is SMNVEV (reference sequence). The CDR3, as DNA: TGTGCCAGCCGGAACAGGCCCTCTGTGAGGGAGACCCAGTACTTC. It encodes CASRNRPSVRETQYF.

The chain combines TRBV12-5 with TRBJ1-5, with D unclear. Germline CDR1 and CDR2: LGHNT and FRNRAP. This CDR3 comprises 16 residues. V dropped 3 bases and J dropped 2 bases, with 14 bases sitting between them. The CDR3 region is CASGFLRGEGNQPQHF. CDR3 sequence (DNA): TGTGCTAGTGGTTTTCTACGGGGAGAGGGCAATCAGCCCCAGCATTTT.